This record concerns one TCR beta chain sequence. The antigen remains unidentified. TCRdb fed the RT-PCR reads into MiXCR, producing one record per CDR3 protein. The sample carries about 780,000 distinct CDR3 sequences, approximately 17% recorded once. The data stem from a study of response to subunit inactivated influenza vaccine. Findings of the study overall: Authors suggested that a seasonal influenza vaccination recruits few new T cells each time.

The CDR3 consists of 12 residues. Trimming took 8 bases from V and 3 from J; bases not matched to a gene: 4. J is TRBJ2-7 and V is TRBV12-3 or TRBV12-4; TRBD1 agrees at 7 bases. This specimen was PBMCs from blood, taken more than 4 days after vaccination. This sequence was found in a man aged 45 to 65 who received an inactivated influenza vaccine. The CDR3 spells CASGQVLYEQYF. The CDR3 nucleotides are TGTGCCAGCGGACAGGTGCTCTACGAGCAGTACTTC.